These T cell receptor beta chains were read from a single sample in a study of tissue T cells after allogeneic stem cell transplantation. Measured with immunoSEQ multiplex PCR; TCRdb has only the in-frame clones, and not every one. The sample records 28,000 or so clones, less than 95% being singletons. The source was blood, collected before transplantation. The receptors were gathered from a male donor aged 60 or over who later had graft-versus-host disease after an allogeneic stem cell transplant. The CDR3 runs from the conserved cysteine through the conserved F or W. D genes are given only for firm matches. Size is stated for part of the rows, as once, few or many counts, or as a class when the clone is expanded.

TRBD2,NA,TRBJ2-7,TRBV29-1,TGCAGCGTTGAGCTAGCGGGCGCCTACGAGCAGTACTTC,CSVELAGAYEQYF
TRBD1,NA,TRBJ1-5,TRBV18,TGTGCCAGCTCACGAGGACAGGGCCAGCCCCAGCATTTT,CASSRGQGQPQHF
NA,few,TRBJ1-2,TRBV7-9,TGTGCCAGCAGCTTGACTACTTATGGCTACACCTTC,CASSLTTYGYTF
NA,few,TRBJ1-1,TRBV15,TGTGCCACCAGCAGAGATCCGATTGCAGGGGCTTTCTTT,CATSRDPIAGAFF
NA,NA,TRBJ1-4,TRBV15,TGTGCCACCAGCAGAGACAGGCCAAGAAATGAAAAACTGTTTTTT,CATSRDRPRNEKLFF
NA,NA,TRBJ2-1,TRBV7-2,TGTGCCAGCAGCCCTGCGGTAGGTGAGCAGTTCTTC,CASSPAVGEQFF
NA,NA,TRBJ1-1,TRBV5-6,TGTGCCAGCAGCTTCCAGGGTCGGACTGAAGCTTTCTTT,CASSFQGRTEAFF
NA,NA,TRBJ2-1,TRBV11-2,TGTGCCAGCAGCCTCAGCAGCGGAAGTTACAATGAGCAGTTCTTC,CASSLSSGSYNEQFF
TRBD2,once,TRBJ2-3,TRBV19,TGTGCCACTAGACTAGCGGGGGGCCGCACAGATACGCAGTATTTT,CATRLAGGRTDTQYF
NA,NA,TRBJ2-3,TRBV5-4,TGTGCCAGCAGCTTGGCGGGTAGCACAGATACGCAGTATTTT,CASSLAGSTDTQYF
NA,NA,TRBJ2-2,TRBV3-1/TRBV3-2,TGTGCCAGCAGCGAGACAAAGCTGACCGACCCCGGGGAGCTGTTTTTT,CASSETKLTDPGELFF
TRBD2,once,TRBJ2-3,TRBV5-1,TGCGCCAGCAGCCCTAGCGGCTACTCCACAGATACGCAGTATTTT,CASSPSGYSTDTQYF
NA,NA,TRBJ2-1,TRBV11-2,TGTGCCAGCAGCTTGGGACCGAGGGGGCAGTTCTTC,CASSLGPRGQFF
NA,NA,TRBJ1-2,TRBV7-9,TGTGCCAGCAGCCCACGAGGGGCCAGGGGCTATGGCTACACCTTC,CASSPRGARGYGYTF
NA,NA,TRBJ1-1,TRBV27,TGTGCCAGCAGTTCAGGGGAGGTCGACACTGAAGCTTTCTTT,CASSSGEVDTEAFF
TRBD1,NA,TRBJ1-2,TRBV2,TGTGCCAGCAGGGAGGGACAGGCCCGGCCCTACACCTTC,CASREGQARPYTF
TRBD2,NA,TRBJ2-1,TRBV6-2/TRBV6-3,TGTGCCAGCAGTTACCGACGCGGACTAGCGGGAGGCCCTCTTTTCAATGAGCAGTTCTTC,CASSYRRGLAGGPLFNEQFF
TRBD1,NA,TRBJ2-1,TRBV7-3,TGTGCCAGCAGTTGGACAGGGGGGTCCTACAATGAGCAGTTCTTC,CASSWTGGSYNEQFF
TRBD2,once,TRBJ2-5,TRBV19,TGTGCCAGTAGCCCATTCAGCGGGAGATCGGAGACCCAGTACTTC,CASSPFSGRSETQYF
NA,NA,TRBJ2-3,TRBV11-2,TGTGCCAGCAGCCCCCCTGGCGATACGCAGTATTTT,CASSPPGDTQYF
NA,NA,TRBJ1-2,TRBV7-8,TGTGCCAGCAGCCACACCGGACAGTGGAATACAGAGGGCTACACCTTC,CASSHTGQWNTEGYTF
NA,NA,TRBJ2-7,TRBV28,TGTGCCACCAGGGGAGGTAGCTCCGAGCAGTACTTC,CATRGGSSEQYF